Listed here is a single T cell receptor beta chain. This entry is derived from a study of blood T cell repertoires in COVID-19. Donors were grouped by their self-reported clinical history. Method: immunoSEQ multiplex PCR; TCRdb's copy keeps in-frame clones and lacks some. The sample consists of 400,000 or so clones, roughly 88% of them appearing once. The sequence was obtained from a woman aged 40 to 55 with acute COVID-19. The sequenced sample consisted of PBMCs or T cells enriched from blood (not recorded which).

The CDR3 spells CASSYPGDEQYF. CDR3 DNA sequence: TGCGCCAGCAGCTACCCAGGGGACGAGCAGTACTTC. This chain links TRBV5-1 with TRBJ2-7; tentatively, D is TRBD1 (6 bases). The CDR3 has 12 amino acids. V was trimmed by 3 bases and J by 5 bases, leaving 9 bases between them. Germline CDR1 SGHRS, CDR2 YFSETQ.